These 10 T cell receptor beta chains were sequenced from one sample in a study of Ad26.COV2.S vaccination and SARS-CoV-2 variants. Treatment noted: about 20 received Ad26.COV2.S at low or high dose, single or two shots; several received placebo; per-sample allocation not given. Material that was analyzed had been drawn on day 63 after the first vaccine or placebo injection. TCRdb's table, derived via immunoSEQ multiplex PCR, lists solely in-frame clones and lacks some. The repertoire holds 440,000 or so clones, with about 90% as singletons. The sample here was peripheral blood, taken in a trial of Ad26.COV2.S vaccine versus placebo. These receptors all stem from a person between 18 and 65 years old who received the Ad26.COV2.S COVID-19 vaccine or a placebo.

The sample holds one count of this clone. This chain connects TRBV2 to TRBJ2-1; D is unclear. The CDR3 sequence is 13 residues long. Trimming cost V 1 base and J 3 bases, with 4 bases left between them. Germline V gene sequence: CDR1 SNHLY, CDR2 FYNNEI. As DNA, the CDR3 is TGTGCCAGCAGTGAAGGACTCTACAATGAGCAGTTCTTC. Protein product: CASSEGLYNEQFF.

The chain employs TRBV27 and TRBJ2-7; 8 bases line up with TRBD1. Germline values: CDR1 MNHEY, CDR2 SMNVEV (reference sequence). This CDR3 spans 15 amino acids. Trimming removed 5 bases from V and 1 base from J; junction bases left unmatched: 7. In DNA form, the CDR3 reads TGTGCCAGCAGTCTACTGCGGACAGGGTCCTACGAGCAGTACTTC. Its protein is CASSLLRTGSYEQYF.

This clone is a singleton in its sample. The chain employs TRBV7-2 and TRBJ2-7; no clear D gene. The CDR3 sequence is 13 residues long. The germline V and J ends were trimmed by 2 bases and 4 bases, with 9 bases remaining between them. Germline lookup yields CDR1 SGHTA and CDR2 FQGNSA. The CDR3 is CASSLSESYEQYF. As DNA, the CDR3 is TGTGCCAGCAGCTTAAGCGAGTCTTACGAGCAGTACTTC.

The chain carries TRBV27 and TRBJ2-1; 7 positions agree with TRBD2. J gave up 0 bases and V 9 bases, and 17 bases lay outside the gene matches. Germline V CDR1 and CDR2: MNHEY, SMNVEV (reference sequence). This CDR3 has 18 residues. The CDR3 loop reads CASLESGVETSSYNEQFF. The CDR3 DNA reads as TGTGCCAGTCTAGAGAGCGGGGTTGAAACGAGCTCCTACAATGAGCAGTTCTTC.

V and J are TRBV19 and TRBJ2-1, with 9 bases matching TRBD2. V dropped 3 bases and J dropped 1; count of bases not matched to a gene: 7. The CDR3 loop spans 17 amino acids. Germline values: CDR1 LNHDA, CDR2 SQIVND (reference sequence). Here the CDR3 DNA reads TGTGCCAGTAGTATGAGTAGCGGGAGAGGGTCCTACAATGAGCAGTTCTTC. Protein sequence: CASSMSSGRGSYNEQFF. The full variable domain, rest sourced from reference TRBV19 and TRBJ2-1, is DGGITQSPKYLFRKEGQNVTLSCEQNLNHDAMYWYRQDPGQGLRLIYYSQIVNDFQKGDIAEGYSVSREKKESFPLTVTSAQKNPTAFYLCASSMSSGRGSYNEQFFGPGTRLTVL.

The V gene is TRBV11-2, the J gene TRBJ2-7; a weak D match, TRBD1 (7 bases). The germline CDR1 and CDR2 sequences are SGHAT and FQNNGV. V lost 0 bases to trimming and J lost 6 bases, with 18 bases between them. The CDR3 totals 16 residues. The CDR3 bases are TGTGCCAGCAGCTTAGATCGGCGGGACAGAGGGGCCGAGCAGTACTTC. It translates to CASSLDRRDRGAEQYF.

The CDR3 spells CASSEGVRTGNSNQPQHF. The CDR3 region has the DNA TGTGCCAGCAGTGAAGGGGTAAGAACAGGGAACAGCAATCAGCCCCAGCATTTT. J is TRBJ1-5 and V is TRBV6-1; D possibly corresponds to TRBD1 (6 bases). Germline CDR1 is MNHNS and CDR2 is SASEGT. This CDR3 contains 18 residues. V was clipped by 1 base and J by 1 base, with 17 bases between them.

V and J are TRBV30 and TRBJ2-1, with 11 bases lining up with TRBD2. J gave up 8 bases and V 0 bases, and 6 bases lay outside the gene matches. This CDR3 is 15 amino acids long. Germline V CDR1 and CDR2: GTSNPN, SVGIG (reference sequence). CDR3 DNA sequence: TGTGCCTGGAGTGTACTCCTTAGCGGGAGGGATGAGCAGTTCTTC. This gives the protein CAWSVLLSGRDEQFF.

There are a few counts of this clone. The CDR3 here is CASTITGTSNNEQFF. In DNA, the CDR3 is TGTGCCAGTACCATCACCGGGACTAGCAACAATGAGCAGTTCTTC. The chain has TRBV19 and TRBJ2-1, with 9 bases lining up with TRBD2. From germline, CDR1 is LNHDA and CDR2 SQIVND (reference sequence). This CDR3 comprises 15 residues. J gave up 5 bases and V 7 bases, and 9 bases lay outside the gene matches.

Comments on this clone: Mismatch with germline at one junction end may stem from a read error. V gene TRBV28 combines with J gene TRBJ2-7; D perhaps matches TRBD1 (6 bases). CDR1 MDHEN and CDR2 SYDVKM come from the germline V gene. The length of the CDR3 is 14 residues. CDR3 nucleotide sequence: TGTGCCACCAGTTTATCGTCCAGGGGCCACGAGCAGTACTTC. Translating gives CATSLSSRGHEQYF.